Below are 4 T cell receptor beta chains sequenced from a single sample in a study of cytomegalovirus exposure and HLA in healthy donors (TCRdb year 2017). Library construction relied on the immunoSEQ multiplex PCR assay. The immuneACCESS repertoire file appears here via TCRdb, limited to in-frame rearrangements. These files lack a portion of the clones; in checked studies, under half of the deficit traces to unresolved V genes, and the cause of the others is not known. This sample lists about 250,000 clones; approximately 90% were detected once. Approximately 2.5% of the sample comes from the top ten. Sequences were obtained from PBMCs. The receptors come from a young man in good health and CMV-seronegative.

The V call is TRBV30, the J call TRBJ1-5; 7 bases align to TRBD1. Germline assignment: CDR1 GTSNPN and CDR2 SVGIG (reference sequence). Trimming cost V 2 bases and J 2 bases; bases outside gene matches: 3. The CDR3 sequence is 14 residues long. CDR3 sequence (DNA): TGTGCCTGGAGTCAGGGGGATGGCAATCAGCCCCAGCATTTT. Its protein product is CAWSQGDGNQPQHF.

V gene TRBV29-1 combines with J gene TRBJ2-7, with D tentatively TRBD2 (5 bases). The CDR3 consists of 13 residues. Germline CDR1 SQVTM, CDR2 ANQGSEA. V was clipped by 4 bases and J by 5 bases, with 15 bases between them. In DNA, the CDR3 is TGCAGCGTTGTGCGTTCACTAGATCACGAGCAGTACTTC. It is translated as CSVVRSLDHEQYF.

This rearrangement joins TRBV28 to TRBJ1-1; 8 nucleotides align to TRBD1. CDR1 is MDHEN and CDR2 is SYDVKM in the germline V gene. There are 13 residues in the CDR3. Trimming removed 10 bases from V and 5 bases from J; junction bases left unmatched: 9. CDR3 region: CATKQGVRTEAFF. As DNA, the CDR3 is TGTGCCACCAAACAGGGGGTTAGGACTGAAGCTTTCTTT. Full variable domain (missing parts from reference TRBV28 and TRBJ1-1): DVKVTQSSRYLVKRTGEKVFLECVQDMDHENMFWYRQDPGLGLRLIYFSYDVKMKEKGDIPEGYSVSREKKERFSLILESASTNQTSMYLCATKQGVRTEAFFGQGTRLTVV.

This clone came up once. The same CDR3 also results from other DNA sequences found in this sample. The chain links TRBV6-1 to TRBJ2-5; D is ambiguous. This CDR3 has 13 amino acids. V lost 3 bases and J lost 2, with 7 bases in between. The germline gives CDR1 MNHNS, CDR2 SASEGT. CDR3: CASSERGQETQYF. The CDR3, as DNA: TGTGCCAGCAGTGAGCGCGGACAAGAGACCCAGTACTTC.